This entry is about one TCR beta chain. Its target is unknown. Measured with immunoSEQ multiplex PCR; TCRdb has only the in-frame clones, and not every one. Of fewer than 70,000 clones listed, 75% to 90% are singletons. The CDR3 runs to 13 residues. The V and J ends lost 6 bases and 0 bases respectively, with 6 bases between them. Germline CDR1 and CDR2: MNHEY and SMNVEV (reference sequence). The sample originates from a study of vaccination effects on CD4 cells after COVID-19. Before sequencing, viral peptide pools were used by the ViraFEST assay to expand antigen-specific CD4+ T cells. Cultured cells yielded isolated CD4+ T cells after less than 11 days. Each vaccine recipient was nucleocapsid antibody negative and had no prior SARS-CoV-2 infection.

Sequencing used CD4+ T cells from PBMCs cultured with SARS-CoV-2 spike peptides, obtained before COVID-19 vaccination. The chain has TRBV27 and TRBJ1-3; D ambiguous. The TCR comes from a human donor who received a COVID-19 vaccine. CDR3 nucleotide sequence: TGTGCCAGCAGGGCCTCCTCTGGAAACACCATATATTTT. It specifies CASRASSGNTIYF.